This T cell receptor beta chain stems from a study of cytomegalovirus exposure and HLA in healthy donors. This CDR3 has 13 amino acids. V lost 4 bases and J 5 bases, leaving 8 bases between the germline ends. CDR1 is SNHLY, CDR2 FYNNEI, per germline. As for this clone: Its target is not known.

Primers for the PCR totalled 60 Vbeta and 13 Jbeta. Some clones are missing from TCRdb's copy, which holds only in-frame ones; the method was immunoSEQ multiplex PCR. Of about 160,000 clones in the sample, 75% to 90% were seen once. Broader study findings: The study labeled 180 or so TCR beta chains cytomegalovirus-associated. Some highly shared sequence variants likely arose as a pipeline artifact. The study dropped some indistinguishable V segments, TRBV6-2 and TRBV6-3 among them.

The sequence derives from a woman between 18 and 30 years old in good health and CMV-seronegative. The sample consisted of PBMCs. The rearrangement uses TRBV2 and TRBJ1-4; D is uncertain. CDR3 sequence reads: CASSGMRNEKLFF. The CDR3, as DNA: TGTGCCAGCAGTGGAATGAGAAATGAAAAACTGTTTTTT.